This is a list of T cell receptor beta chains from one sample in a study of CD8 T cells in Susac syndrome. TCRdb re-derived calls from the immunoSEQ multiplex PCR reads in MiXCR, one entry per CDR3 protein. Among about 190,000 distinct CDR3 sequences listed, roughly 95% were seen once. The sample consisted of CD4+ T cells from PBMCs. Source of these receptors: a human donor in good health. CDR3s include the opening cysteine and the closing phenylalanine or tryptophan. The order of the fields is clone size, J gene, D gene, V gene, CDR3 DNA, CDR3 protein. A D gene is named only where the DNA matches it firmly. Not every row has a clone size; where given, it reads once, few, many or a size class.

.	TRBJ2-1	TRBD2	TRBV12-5	TGTGCTAGTGGACAGACTAGCGGGCCTCTCAATGAGCAGTTCTTC	CASGQTSGPLNEQFF
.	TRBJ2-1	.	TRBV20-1	TGCAGTGCTAGAAGGCAAACCGATGAGCAGTTCTTC	CSARRQTDEQFF
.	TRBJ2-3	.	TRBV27	TGTGCCAGCAGTCGACAGGTGGGAGATACGCAGTATTTT	CASSRQVGDTQYF
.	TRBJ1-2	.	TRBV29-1	TGCAGCGTTGGACAGTCTCATGGCTACACCTTC	CSVGQSHGYTF
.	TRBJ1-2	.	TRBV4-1	TGCGCCAGCAGCCAACCCACTCCGGGGACGGGCGGCTACACCTTC	CASSQPTPGTGGYTF
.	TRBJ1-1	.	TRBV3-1	TGTGCCAGCAGCCATAAAGGGGTTGGGACTGAAGCTTTCTTT	CASSHKGVGTEAFF
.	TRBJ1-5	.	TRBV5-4	TGTGCCAGCAGCTCGAGTGGATCGCCCCAGCATTTT	CASSSSGSPQHF
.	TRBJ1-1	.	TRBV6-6	TGTGCCAGCAGGCGCCCAGGGGAAAGCACTGAAGCTTTCTTT	CASRRPGESTEAFF
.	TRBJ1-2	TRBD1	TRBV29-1	TGCAGCGTGCAAACAGGGGACTACTATGGCTACACCTTC	CSVQTGDYYGYTF
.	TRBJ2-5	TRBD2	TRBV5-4	TGTGCCAGCAGCTTGCAGCGGGGGGGCCCAGAGACCCAGTACTTC	CASSLQRGGPETQYF
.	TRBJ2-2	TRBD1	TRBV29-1	TGCAGCGCCGGACAGGGGGCCGGGGAGCTGTTTTTT	CSAGQGAGELFF
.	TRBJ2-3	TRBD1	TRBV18	TGTGCCAGCTCACCAAGGGACAGGGTGGATACGCAGTATTTT	CASSPRDRVDTQYF
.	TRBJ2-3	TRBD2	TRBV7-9	TGTGCCAGCAGCTACGGCGGGGGGGCCGAAGATACGCAGTATTTT	CASSYGGGAEDTQYF
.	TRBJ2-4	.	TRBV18	TGTGCCAGCTCACCACTTCTCTTGGACAGTGAAAACATTCAGTACTTC	CASSPLLLDSENIQYF
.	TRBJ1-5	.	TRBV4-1	TGCGCCAGCAGCCAAGAGGGAGGCCTGAATCGGCCCCAGCATTTT	CASSQEGGLNRPQHF
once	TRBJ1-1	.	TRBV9	TGTGCCAGCAGCGTAATCGCGGCGAGTGAAGCTTTCTTT	CASSVIAASEAFF